The T cell receptor beta chain described here comes from a study of cytomegalovirus exposure and HLA in healthy donors. Study-level information: Sequencing of 150 million to 200 million T cells in an earlier analysis found 100 million to 140 million unique TCR beta sequences.

Trimming left V 0 bases short and J 2 bases short, with 14 bases between. The CDR3 contains 18 residues. Germline CDR1 is SGHVS and CDR2 is FQNEAQ. It was with 60 Vbeta and 13 Jbeta primers that the PCR ran. Profiled with immunoSEQ multiplex PCR; TCRdb holds only in-frame clones, not every one. The sample table includes approximately 150,000 clones. As regards this clone: Its antigen is unknown.

Findings and limits, study-wide: Many donors shared some public TCRs, even though most TCR sequences were rare. A later analysis reported that several of the most significant clusters appeared to be linked to common viral pathogens, among them Epstein-Barr virus.

V usage is TRBV7-8 and J usage is TRBJ1-6; D perhaps matches TRBD1 (5 bases). Sequencing used PBMCs. This clonotype was obtained from a woman aged 40 to 55 in good health and CMV-seronegative. CDR3: CASSLAWRGLAYNSPLHF. In DNA, the CDR3 is TGTGCCAGCAGCTTAGCGTGGAGGGGTCTGGCCTATAATTCACCCCTCCACTTT.